The rows below give T cell receptor beta chains drawn from one sample of a study of blood T cell repertoires in COVID-19. TCRdb's table, derived via immunoSEQ multiplex PCR, lists solely in-frame clones and lacks some. The sample shows 140,000 to 150,000 clones, roughly 80% of them seen only once. Sequencing was done on a sample of peripheral blood. These receptors were collected from a middle-aged woman with active or convalescent COVID-19. Both conserved end residues are part of each CDR3.

TRBV24-1	TRBJ1-2	CATSDRGQGGYTF
TRBV28	TRBJ1-3	CASFRQGGRNTIYF
TRBV4-3	TRBJ1-2	CASSLSTGDGNYGYTF
TRBV19	TRBJ2-7	CASSPLGQVYEQYF
TRBV19	TRBJ2-3	CASSPEGEHTQYF
TRBV5-8	TRBJ2-1	CASSLALTSAYSYNEQFF
TRBV24-1	TRBJ2-5	CATSDAATSGEETQYF
TRBV9	TRBJ1-1	CASSVAGTGGNTEAFF
TRBV18	TRBJ2-5	CASSRGLAPQETQYF
TRBV6-4	TRBJ2-1	CASSALAGGPGEQFF
TRBV5-6	TRBJ2-3	CASRPPGQGFTDTQYF
TRBV10-2	TRBJ2-2	CATQGGRYSDTGELFF
TRBV9	TRBJ2-1	CASSNRTVSYNEQFF
TRBV24-1	TRBJ2-2	CATSDQRTGTGELFF
TRBV2	TRBJ1-2	CASRPGGEDSYTF
TRBV13	TRBJ1-1	CASSLIRGVFTEAFF
TRBV10-3	TRBJ1-4	CAISEYSATNEKLFF
TRBV5-6	TRBJ1-6	CASSREDSPLHF
TRBV15	TRBJ1-4	CATSGPLQGLEKLFF
TRBV30	TRBJ2-7	CAWSRTGYDEQYF
TRBV5-4	TRBJ1-1	CASSLPGTGTEAFF
TRBV5-4	TRBJ1-2	CASSLSGQPYGYTF
TRBV13	TRBJ1-2	CASSRVGQEDF
TRBV28	TRBJ1-2	CASTVGGVDRTNYGYTF
TRBV3-1/TRBV3-2	TRBJ2-5	CASSQDTTGGETQYF
TRBV5-6	TRBJ1-4	CASSFLTGDEKLFF
TRBV6-1	TRBJ2-3	CASSEGTGGADTQYF
TRBV27	TRBJ2-1	CASRSLAGVNEQFF
TRBV27	TRBJ1-5	CASSLSSGYQPQHF
TRBV7-9	TRBJ1-1	CASSAYRGGAEAFF
TRBV4-1	TRBJ2-1	CASKTSGVDNEQFF
TRBV7-9	TRBJ2-7	CASSFSLEQYF
TRBV6-7	TRBJ1-6	CAGTIDSEGVYNSPLHF
TRBV13	TRBJ1-2	CASSLGGGTNYGYTF
TRBV27	TRBJ2-6	CASSLQGAYGANVLTF
TRBV29-1	TRBJ2-3	CSVGEGSLGDTQYF
TRBV3-1/TRBV3-2	TRBJ2-7	CASSQAPRAVLTGYEQYF
TRBV10-1	TRBJ2-1	CASSEGLAVPNEQFF
TRBV15	TRBJ1-5	CATSSLKFGQSNQPQHF
TRBV7-9	TRBJ2-7	CASSAQPDSRYEQYF
TRBV28	TRBJ1-1	CASKILLGGNEAFF
TRBV6-5	TRBJ2-1	CASSRLAGGYNEQFF
TRBV6-1	TRBJ1-2	CASSEQALQGYTF